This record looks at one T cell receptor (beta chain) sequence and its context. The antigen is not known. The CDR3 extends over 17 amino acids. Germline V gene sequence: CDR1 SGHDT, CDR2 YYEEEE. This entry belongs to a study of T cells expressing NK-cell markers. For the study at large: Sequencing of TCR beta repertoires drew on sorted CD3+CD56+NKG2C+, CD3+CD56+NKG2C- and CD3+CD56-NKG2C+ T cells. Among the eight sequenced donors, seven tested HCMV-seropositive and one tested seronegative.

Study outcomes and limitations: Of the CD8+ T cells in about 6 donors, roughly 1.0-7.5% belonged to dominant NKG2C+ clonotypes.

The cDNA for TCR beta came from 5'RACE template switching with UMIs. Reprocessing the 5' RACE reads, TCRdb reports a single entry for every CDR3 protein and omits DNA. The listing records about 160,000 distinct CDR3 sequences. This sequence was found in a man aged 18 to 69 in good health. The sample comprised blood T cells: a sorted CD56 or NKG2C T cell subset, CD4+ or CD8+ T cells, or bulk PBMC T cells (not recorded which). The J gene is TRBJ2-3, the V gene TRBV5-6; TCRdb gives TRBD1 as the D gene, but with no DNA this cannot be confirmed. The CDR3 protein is CASSTDRAEINTDTQYF.